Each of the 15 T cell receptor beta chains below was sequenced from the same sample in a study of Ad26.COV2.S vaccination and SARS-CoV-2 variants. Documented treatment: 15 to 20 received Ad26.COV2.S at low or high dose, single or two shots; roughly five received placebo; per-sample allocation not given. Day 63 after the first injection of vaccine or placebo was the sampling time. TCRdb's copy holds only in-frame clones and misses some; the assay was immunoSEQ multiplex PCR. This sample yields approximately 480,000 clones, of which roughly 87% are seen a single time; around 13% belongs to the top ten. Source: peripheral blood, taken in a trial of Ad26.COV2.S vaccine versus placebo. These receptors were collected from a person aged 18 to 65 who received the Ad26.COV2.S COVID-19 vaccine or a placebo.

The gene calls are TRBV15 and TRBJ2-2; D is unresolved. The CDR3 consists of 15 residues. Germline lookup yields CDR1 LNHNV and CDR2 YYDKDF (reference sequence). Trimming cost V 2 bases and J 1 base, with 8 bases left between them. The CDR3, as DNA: TGTGCCACCAGCAGATTGCGGTTGAACACCGGGGAGCTGTTTTTT. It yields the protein CATSRLRLNTGELFF.

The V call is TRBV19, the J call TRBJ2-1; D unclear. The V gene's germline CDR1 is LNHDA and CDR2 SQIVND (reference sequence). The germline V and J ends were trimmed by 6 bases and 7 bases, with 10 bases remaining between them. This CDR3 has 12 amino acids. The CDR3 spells CASSGPRNEQFF. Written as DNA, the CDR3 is TGTGCCAGTAGCGGGCCTCGGAATGAGCAGTTCTTC.

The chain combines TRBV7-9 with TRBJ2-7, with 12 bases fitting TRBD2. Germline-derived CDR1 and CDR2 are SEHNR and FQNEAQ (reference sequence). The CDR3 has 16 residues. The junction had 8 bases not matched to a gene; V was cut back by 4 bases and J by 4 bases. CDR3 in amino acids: CASSSPQTSGSYEQYF. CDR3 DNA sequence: TGTGCCAGCAGCTCCCCTCAGACTAGCGGGAGTTACGAGCAGTACTTC.

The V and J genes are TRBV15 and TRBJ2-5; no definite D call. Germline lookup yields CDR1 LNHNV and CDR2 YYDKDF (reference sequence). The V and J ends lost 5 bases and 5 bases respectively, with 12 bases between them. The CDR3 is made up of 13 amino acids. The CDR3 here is CATSPTRTETQYF. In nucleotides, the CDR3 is TGTGCCACCAGCCCCACACGCACGGAGACCCAGTACTTC.

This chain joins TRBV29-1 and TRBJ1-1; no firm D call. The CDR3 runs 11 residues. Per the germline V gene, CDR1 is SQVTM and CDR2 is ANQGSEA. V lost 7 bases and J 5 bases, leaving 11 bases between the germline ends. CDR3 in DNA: TGCAGCGGTCGACCTCAGACTGAAGCTTTCTTT. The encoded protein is CSGRPQTEAFF. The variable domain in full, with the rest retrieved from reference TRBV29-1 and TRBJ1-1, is SAVISQKPSRDICQRGTSLTIQCQVDSQVTMMFWYRQQPGQSLTLIATANQGSEATYESGFVIDKFPISRPNLTFSTLTVSNMSPEDSSIYLCSGRPQTEAFFGQGTRLTVV.

This chain's CDR3 is CASSPAGSGSGTDTQYF. CDR3 nucleotides: TGCGCCAGCAGCCCCGCTGGGAGCGGGAGTGGCACAGATACGCAGTATTTT. The chain recombines TRBV5-1 with TRBJ2-3; 8 bases fit TRBD2. Germline V gives CDR1 SGHRS, CDR2 YFSETQ. This CDR3 is 17 amino acids long. V was pared by 4 bases and J by 1 base, with 11 bases of the junction left unmatched.

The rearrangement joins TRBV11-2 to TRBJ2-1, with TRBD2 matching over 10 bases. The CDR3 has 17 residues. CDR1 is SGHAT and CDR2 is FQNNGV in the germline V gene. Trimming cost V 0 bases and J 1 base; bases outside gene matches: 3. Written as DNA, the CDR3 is TGTGCCAGCAGCTTAGATGCGGGACTAGCGTCCTACAATGAGCAGTTCTTC. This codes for CASSLDAGLASYNEQFF.

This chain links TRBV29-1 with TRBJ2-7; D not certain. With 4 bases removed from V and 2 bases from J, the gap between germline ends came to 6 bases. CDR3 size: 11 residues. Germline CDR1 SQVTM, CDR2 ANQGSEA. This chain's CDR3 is CSVGWAYEQYF. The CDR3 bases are TGCAGCGTTGGCTGGGCCTACGAGCAGTACTTC.

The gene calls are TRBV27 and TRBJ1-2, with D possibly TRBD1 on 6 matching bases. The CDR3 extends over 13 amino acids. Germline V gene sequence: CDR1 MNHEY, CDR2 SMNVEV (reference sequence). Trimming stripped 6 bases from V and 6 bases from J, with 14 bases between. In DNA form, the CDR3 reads TGTGCCAGCAGGGACAGCGAAAGGGATGGCTACACCTTC. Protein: CASRDSERDGYTF.

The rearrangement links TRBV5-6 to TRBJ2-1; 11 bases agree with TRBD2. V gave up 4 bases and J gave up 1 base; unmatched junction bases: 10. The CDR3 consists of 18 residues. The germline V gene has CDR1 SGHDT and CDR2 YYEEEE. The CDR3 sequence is CASSLSGRAPLSYNEQFF. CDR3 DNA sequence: TGTGCCAGCAGCCTTAGCGGGAGGGCCCCCTTATCCTACAATGAGCAGTTCTTC.

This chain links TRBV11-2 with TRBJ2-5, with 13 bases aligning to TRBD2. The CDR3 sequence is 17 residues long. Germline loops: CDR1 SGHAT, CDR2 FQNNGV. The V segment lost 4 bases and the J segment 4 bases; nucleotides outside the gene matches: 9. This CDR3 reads CASSSGLAGVRAETQYF. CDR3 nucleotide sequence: TGTGCCAGCAGCTCTGGACTAGCGGGAGTAAGGGCAGAGACCCAGTACTTC.

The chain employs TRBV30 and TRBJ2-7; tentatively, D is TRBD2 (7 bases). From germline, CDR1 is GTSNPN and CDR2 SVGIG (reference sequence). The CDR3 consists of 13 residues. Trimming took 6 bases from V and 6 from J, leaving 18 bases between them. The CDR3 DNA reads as TGTGCCTGTGGCAGGGAGGGGGGGAGCGAGCAGTACTTC. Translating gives CACGREGGSEQYF.

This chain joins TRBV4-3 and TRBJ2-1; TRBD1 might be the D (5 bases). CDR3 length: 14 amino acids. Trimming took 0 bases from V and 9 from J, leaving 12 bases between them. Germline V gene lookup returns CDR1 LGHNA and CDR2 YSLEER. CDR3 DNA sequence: TGCGCCAGCAGCCAAGATAATGGTAGGGGTGAGCAGTTCTTC. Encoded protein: CASSQDNGRGEQFF.

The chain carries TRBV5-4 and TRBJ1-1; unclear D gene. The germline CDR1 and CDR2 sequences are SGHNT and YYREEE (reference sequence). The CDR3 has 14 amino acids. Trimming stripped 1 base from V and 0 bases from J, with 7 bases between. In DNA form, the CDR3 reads TGTGCCAGCAGCTTGATCGGGGTGAACACTGAAGCTTTCTTT. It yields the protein CASSLIGVNTEAFF.

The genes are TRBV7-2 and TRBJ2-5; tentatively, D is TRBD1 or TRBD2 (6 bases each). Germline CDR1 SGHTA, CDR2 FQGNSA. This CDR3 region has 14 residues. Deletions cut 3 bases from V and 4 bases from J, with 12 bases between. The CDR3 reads CASSFGGTLETQYF. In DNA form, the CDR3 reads TGTGCCAGCAGCTTCGGGGGCACCTTAGAGACCCAGTACTTC.